The 29 T cell receptor beta chains below were found in one sample sequenced in a study of T cell repertoires in aging, cancer and after chemotherapy. Amplification of TCR beta used genomic DNA extracted from peripheral blood. TRB rearrangements spanning V, D and J were amplified using mixed TRB-A/B primers. TCRdb processed the multiplex PCR reads anew with MiXCR; each CDR3 protein has one entry. The sample shows 15,000 or so distinct CDR3 sequences, 21% of them seen only once. Input material: blood. The source is a human donor in good health.

This clonotype came up once. The chain recombines TRBV20-1 with TRBJ2-5; 14 bases agree with TRBD2. The germline V gene encodes CDR1 DFQATT and CDR2 SNEGSKA (reference sequence). Trimming cost V 4 bases and J 11 bases; bases outside gene matches: 12. This CDR3 has 15 residues. Here the CDR3 DNA reads TGCAGTGCTATGGGACTAGCGGGGGCCACCAATGAGCAGTACTTC. This gives the protein CSAMGLAGATNEQYF.

DNA of the CDR3: TGTGCCAGCAGTGACTCCCAGGGGGCAGATACGCAGTATTTT. Its translation: CASSDSQGADTQYF. V and J are TRBV6-1 and TRBJ2-3; 7 nucleotides line up with TRBD1. The CDR3 contains 14 residues. The germline V gene has CDR1 MNHNS and CDR2 SASEGT. V gave up 3 bases and J gave up 4 bases; unmatched junction bases: 4.

By share, this clonotype ranks as medium-sized. The V call is TRBV19, the J call TRBJ1-1; D is unresolved. Trimming cost V 7 bases and J 1 base, with 10 bases left between them. The CDR3 has 13 amino acids. Germline lookup yields CDR1 LNHDA and CDR2 SQIVND (reference sequence). The CDR3 nucleotides are TGTGCCAGTATGTATTCCCAGAACACTGAAGCTTTCTTT. Protein sequence: CASMYSQNTEAFF.

As for this clonotype: This clone may be a read error of a much larger clone one base away. The chain joins TRBV6-6 to TRBJ1-2; no reliable D call. Germline values: CDR1 MNHNY, CDR2 SVGAGI (reference sequence). CDR3 length equals 13 residues. CDR3 nucleotides: TGTGCCATCAGTGAGGTTAAGAACTATGGCTACGCCTTC. Translated, it gives CAISEVKNYGYAF.

The chain links TRBV10-3 to TRBJ1-5, with unresolved D. V lost 6 bases, J lost 7 bases, and 13 bases lay in between. Looked up from germline, CDR1 is ENHRY and CDR2 is SYGVKD. This CDR3 region has 13 residues. The CDR3 loop is CAIRVGEGQPQHF. CDR3 sequence (DNA): TGTGCCATCAGGGTCGGGGAGGGACAGCCCCAGCATTTT.

The gene calls are TRBV7-2 and TRBJ2-5; 9 bases align to TRBD2. This CDR3 spans 16 amino acids. Germline values: CDR1 SGHTA, CDR2 FQGNSA. The ends lost 2 bases at V and 2 bases at J; junction bases unmatched: 6. In DNA form, the CDR3 reads TGTGCCAGCAGCTTATTGGGCGGGGGGGATCAAGAGACCCAGTACTTC. Amino acid sequence: CASSLLGGGDQETQYF.

In regard to this clonotype: This may stem from a read error, because a much larger clone lies one nucleotide away. V is TRBV7-9 and J is TRBJ1-1; D is ambiguous. The CDR3 has 14 amino acids. Germline loops: CDR1 SEHNR, CDR2 FQNEAQ (reference sequence). CDR3 sequence (DNA): TGTGACAGCAGTTTGTCGGGTCCGAACACTGAAGCTTTCTTT. It codes for CDSSLSGPNTEAFF.

The gene calls are TRBV12-3 or TRBV12-4 and TRBJ2-1; tentatively, D is TRBD1 or TRBD2 (7 bases each). CDR3 length: 16 residues. V was clipped by 5 bases and J by 1 base, with 15 bases between them. This CDR3 reads CASSPRGGLSYNEQFF. CDR3 nucleotide sequence: TGTGCCAGCAGTCCCAGGGGGGGTCTGTCCTACAATGAGCAGTTCTTC.

The chain is built from TRBV5-1 and TRBJ1-4; a weak D match, TRBD1 (6 bases). This CDR3 has 15 amino acids. Germline values: CDR1 SGHRS, CDR2 YFSETQ. Trimming took off 4 bases at V and 2 bases at J, with 12 bases between the two ends. CDR3 sequence (DNA): TGCGCCAGCAGCGCCAATCAGGGGACTAATGAAAAACTGTTTTTT. It specifies CASSANQGTNEKLFF.

This chain links TRBV2 with TRBJ2-6; 12 bases are shared with TRBD1. The CDR3 is made up of 17 amino acids. The germline CDR1 and CDR2 sequences are SNHLY and FYNNEI. V dropped 7 bases and J dropped 4; count of bases not matched to a gene: 8. CDR3 sequence: CASTPGQGAPGANVLTF. In nucleotides, the CDR3 is TGTGCCAGCACGCCGGGACAGGGGGCGCCCGGGGCCAACGTCCTGACTTTC.

By share of the sample, this clonotype is medium-sized. This chain uses TRBV6-5 with TRBJ1-3; TRBD1 might be the D (5 bases). Germline assignment: CDR1 MNHEY and CDR2 SVGAGI. The V and J ends lost 6 bases and 0 bases respectively, with 12 bases between them. The CDR3 consists of 15 residues. The CDR3 DNA reads as TGTGCCAGCAGCAGAGACAGCGTCTCTGGAAACACCATATATTTT. Protein sequence: CASSRDSVSGNTIYF.

The chain is built from TRBV2 and TRBJ1-2; no definite D call. The V end was cut by 4 bases, the J end by 8 bases, with 5 bases between. The CDR3 covers 10 residues. Germline V gene data show CDR1 as SNHLY and CDR2 as FYNNEI. The DNA of the CDR3 is TGTGCCAGCAGTGTGGGAGGCTACACCTTC. This gives the protein CASSVGGYTF. Full variable domain (outside the CDR3, taken from reference TRBV2 and TRBJ1-2): EPEVTQTPSHQVTQMGQEVILRCVPISNHLYFYWYRQILGQKVEFLVSFYNNEISEKSEIFDDQFSVERPDGSNFTLKIRSTKLEDSAMYFCASSVGGYTFGSGTRLTVV.

As concerns this clonotype: The DNA is omitted, as the CDR3 cannot be located on it reliably, and the CDR3 follows TCRdb's listing. The chain employs TRBV5-1 and TRBJ2-5; no DNA check was done on the table's D call, TRBD2. Germline CDR1 is SGHRS and CDR2 is YFSETQ. The CDR3 extends over 22 residues, inclusive of both ends. CDR3 sequence: CASSFYICSAHLRGAYQETQYF.

In this sample, this clonotype is medium-sized. The chain joins TRBV6-5 to TRBJ1-3; D is ambiguous. The V end lost 7 bases, the J end lost 0 bases, and 10 bases lay between the germline ends. Germline V gives CDR1 MNHEY, CDR2 SVGAGI. The CDR3 is 14 amino acids. CDR3 nucleotides: TGTGCCAGCACCCAGGCCCCCTCTGGAAACACCATATATTTT. Translating gives CASTQAPSGNTIYF.

This clonotype came up many times. CDR3 nucleotides: TGTGCCAGCAGCTTGCCCACTGACTTCTATGGCTACACCTTC. It codes for CASSLPTDFYGYTF. This rearrangement joins TRBV5-5 to TRBJ1-2; D gene unclear. Germline loops: CDR1 SGHKS, CDR2 YYEKEE (reference sequence). V lost 1 base and J lost 4, with 11 bases in between. There are 14 residues in the CDR3.

The rearrangement links TRBV18 to TRBJ2-1; D remains unclear. The CDR3 length is 17 residues. Trimming removed 2 bases at V and 4 bases at J, with 18 bases between. The germline V gene has CDR1 KGHSH and CDR2 LQKENI. CDR3 sequence reads: CASSPSVQTTFYNEQFF. In nucleotides, the CDR3 is TGTGCCAGCTCACCAAGTGTACAAACTACCTTTTACAATGAGCAGTTCTTC. The full variable domain, in which reference TRBV18 and TRBJ2-1 provide the parts outside the CDR3, is NAGVMQNPRHLVRRRGQEARLRCSPMKGHSHVYWYRQLPEEGLKFMVYLQKENIIDESGMPKERFSAEFPKEGPSILRIQQVVRGDSAAYFCASSPSVQTTFYNEQFFGPGTRLTVL.

This chain joins TRBV6-5 and TRBJ2-5, with 8 bases lining up with TRBD2. The CDR3 loop spans 12 amino acids. V lost 8 bases, J lost 7 bases, and 6 bases stayed unmatched. Germline V gene data show CDR1 as MNHEY and CDR2 as SVGAGI. The CDR3 reads CASRGGHGTQYF. CDR3 DNA sequence: TGTGCCAGCCGCGGGGGGCACGGGACCCAGTACTTC.

There are a few counts of this clonotype. The V gene is TRBV20-1, the J gene TRBJ1-1; no clear D gene. From germline, CDR1 is DFQATT and CDR2 SNEGSKA (reference sequence). V was pared by 3 bases and J by 1 base, with 6 bases between. This CDR3 comprises 12 residues. CDR3 coding DNA: TGCAGTGCTAGTGCGGGGAACACTGAAGCTTTCTTT. Translation: CSASAGNTEAFF.

A few counts support this clonotype. The chain combines TRBV9 with TRBJ2-1, with D unresolved. The germline V gene encodes CDR1 SGDLS and CDR2 YYNGEE. Trimming took off 4 bases at V and 9 bases at J, with 8 bases between the two ends. CDR3 length: 11 residues. CDR3: CASSFLSEQFF. The CDR3 region has the DNA TGTGCCAGCAGCTTCCTAAGTGAGCAGTTCTTC.

By share, this clonotype counts as medium-sized. V and J are TRBV7-9 and TRBJ1-6; D remains unclear. Germline loops: CDR1 SEHNR, CDR2 FQNEAQ (reference sequence). V was shortened by 7 bases and J by 4 bases, with 14 bases between the two germline ends. The CDR3 length is 15 residues. The CDR3 here is CASTNGQIYNSPLHF. Written as DNA, the CDR3 is TGTGCCAGCACCAATGGGCAGATTTATAATTCACCCCTCCACTTT.

This sequence joins TRBV14 and TRBJ2-3, with D possibly matching TRBD2 (6 bases). Germline assignment: CDR1 SGHDN and CDR2 FVKESK. Trimming took 4 bases from V and 3 from J, leaving 14 bases between them. The CDR3 has 15 residues. This CDR3 is CASSPWGVATDTQYF. CDR3 in DNA: TGTGCCAGCAGCCCGTGGGGGGTTGCGACAGATACGCAGTATTTT.

The rearrangement joins TRBV4-1 to TRBJ2-1; D is uncertain. The CDR3 spans 11 residues. CDR1 and CDR2 (germline): MGHRA, YSYEKL. The V gene lost 3 bases and the J gene lost 3 bases, with 0 bases spanning the gap. CDR3 coding DNA: TGCGCCAGCAGCCACTACAATGAGCAGTTCTTC. Protein sequence: CASSHYNEQFF.

This clonotype was observed at least ten times. The V gene is TRBV20-1, the J gene TRBJ2-7, with D possibly TRBD1 on 6 matching bases. This CDR3 region has 14 residues. Germline CDR1 DFQATT, CDR2 SNEGSKA (reference sequence). The V and J ends lost 6 bases and 0 bases respectively, with 15 bases between them. The CDR3 spells CSATQTGYSYEQYF. The CDR3 DNA sequence: TGCAGTGCGACCCAGACAGGTTACTCCTACGAGCAGTACTTC.

This clonotype turned up a few times. The chain has TRBV7-2 and TRBJ2-2; 9 nucleotides agree with TRBD1. Trimming at V came to 2 bases and at J to 4 bases, leaving 8 bases not matched to a gene. Germline V gives CDR1 SGHTA, CDR2 FQGNSA. The CDR3 has 17 amino acids. The CDR3 reads CASSLRPQGAFTGELFF. The CDR3 bases are TGTGCCAGCAGCTTACGGCCACAGGGGGCCTTCACCGGGGAGCTGTTTTTT.

This clonotype was observed a few times. This sequence joins TRBV19 and TRBJ2-1, with a tentative D call TRBD2 (5 bases). Trimming pared 7 bases from V and 7 bases from J, leaving 23 bases between. The CDR3 spans 16 residues. The germline V gene has CDR1 LNHDA and CDR2 SQIVND (reference sequence). This CDR3 is CASTPILGPPGNEQFF. CDR3 sequence (DNA): TGTGCCAGTACCCCCATCCTGGGCCCGCCGGGGAATGAGCAGTTCTTC.

This clonotype was recorded many times. The chain has TRBV7-9 and TRBJ1-2; 10 bases fit TRBD1. V was clipped by 3 bases and J by 6 bases; unmatched bases: 4. CDR3 length equals 14 residues. Germline CDR1 reads SEHNR; CDR2 reads FQNEAQ (reference sequence). The CDR3 reads CASSFETGGHGYTF. DNA for the CDR3: TGTGCCAGCAGCTTCGAGACAGGGGGCCATGGCTACACCTTC.

This clonotype was seen a handful of times. The chain has TRBV12-3 or TRBV12-4 and TRBJ2-2, with unresolved D. The CDR3 is made up of 13 amino acids. The V and J ends lost 3 bases and 5 bases respectively, with 7 bases between them. The chain's CDR3 is CASSFDWTGELFF. The CDR3 nucleotides read TGTGCCAGCAGTTTCGATTGGACCGGGGAGCTGTTTTTT.

In this sample, this clonotype turned up many times. Written as DNA, the CDR3 is TGTGCCAGCTCACCCCAAATCATACTAACAGCGAACACTGAAGCTTTCTTT. Translation gives CASSPQIILTANTEAFF. This chain joins TRBV18 and TRBJ1-1; D ambiguous. V shed 3 bases and J shed 1 base, with 18 bases lying between them. The CDR3 consists of 17 residues. Germline CDR1 reads KGHSH; CDR2 reads LQKENI.

This clonotype is labeled as medium-sized. This chain connects TRBV7-2 to TRBJ1-3, with a possible D match to TRBD1 (5 bases). V dropped 1 base and J dropped 4 bases, with 11 bases sitting between them. Germline CDR1 SGHTA, CDR2 FQGNSA. CDR3 length: 15 amino acids. CDR3 region: CASSLGGGVGNTIYF. The CDR3, as DNA: TGTGCCAGCAGCTTAGGGGGGGGGGTCGGAAACACCATATATTTT.